These 9 T cell receptor beta chains originate from one sample sequenced in a study of blood T cell repertoires in COVID-19. Assay: immunoSEQ multiplex PCR; the TCRdb copy retains only in-frame clones and omits some. The sample yields over 110,000 clones, 79% seen once. The sequenced sample was peripheral blood. The receptors here all came from a man between 60 and 75 years old with acute or convalescent COVID-19.

The chain couples TRBV7-9 to TRBJ1-6, with TRBD1 matching over 12 bases. Germline CDR1 and CDR2: SEHNR and FQNEAQ (reference sequence). The junction had 8 bases not matched to a gene; V was cut back by 6 bases and J by 14 bases. The CDR3 is made up of 14 amino acids. CDR3: CASRGDRGLSALHF. CDR3 coding DNA: TGTGCCAGCAGAGGGGACAGGGGGCTCTCCGCCCTCCACTTT. The complete variable domain, with remaining parts taken from reference TRBV7-9 and TRBJ1-6, reads DTGVSQNPRHKITKRGQNVTFRCDPISEHNRLYWYRQTLGQGPEFLTYFQNEAQLEKSRLLSDRFSAERPKGSFSTLEIQRTEQGDSAMYLCASRGDRGLSALHFGNGTRLTVT.

The V and J genes are TRBV28 and TRBJ1-2; the match to TRBD1 covers 7 bases. The trim removed 6 bases at V and 1 base at J, leaving 11 bases unmatched. The CDR3 is 16 residues long. Per germline, CDR1 MDHEN and CDR2 SYDVKM. The CDR3 bases are TGTGCCAGCAGGTCCGGGACAGCCCTCTTTAACTATGGCTACACCTTC. Amino acid sequence: CASRSGTALFNYGYTF.

The genes are TRBV7-8 and TRBJ2-1, with no clear D. Per the germline V gene, CDR1 is SGHVS and CDR2 is FQNEAQ. The germline V and J ends were trimmed by 1 base and 4 bases, with 8 bases remaining between them. The CDR3 has 14 residues. The CDR3 reads CASSLVAAYNEQFF. The CDR3 region has the DNA TGTGCCAGCAGCTTAGTTGCGGCGTACAATGAGCAGTTCTTC.

DNA of the CDR3: TGTGCCAGCAGCCCTCGGAACCTGGAGGGCTACGAGCAGTACTTC. It translates to CASSPRNLEGYEQYF. This chain links TRBV7-2 with TRBJ2-7; D is possibly TRBD2 (6 bases). V lost 5 bases, J lost 3 bases, and 17 bases lay in between. CDR1 and CDR2 from the germline V gene are SGHTA and FQGNSA. The CDR3 consists of 15 residues.

The chain employs TRBV4-3 and TRBJ2-2; possibly TRBD2 for D (6 bases). The CDR3 is made up of 13 amino acids. Germline V gene lookup returns CDR1 LGHNA and CDR2 YSLEER. V gave up 8 bases and J gave up 7 bases, with 14 bases separating them. The CDR3 loop is CASGRGGRGELFF. The CDR3 nucleotides are TGCGCCAGCGGTCGGGGAGGTCGCGGGGAGCTGTTTTTT.

The V call is TRBV28, the J call TRBJ2-2, with TRBD2 identical over 7 bases. The CDR3 totals 12 residues. Germline assignment: CDR1 MDHEN and CDR2 SYDVKM. The junction had 2 bases not matched to a gene; V was cut back by 8 bases and J by 5 bases. This chain's CDR3 is CASREVTGELFF. CDR3 in DNA: TGTGCCAGCCGGGAGGTGACCGGGGAGCTGTTTTTT.

This chain uses TRBV11-2 with TRBJ1-2, with D possibly matching TRBD1 (5 bases). This CDR3 spans 14 amino acids. Germline V lookup: CDR1 SGHAT, CDR2 FQNNGV. Trimming left V 3 bases short and J 4 bases short, with 12 bases between. The DNA for the CDR3 is TGTGCCAGCAGCTTGGAGGGGCCTTTCTATGGCTACACCTTC. Residues: CASSLEGPFYGYTF.

The rearrangement uses TRBV28 and TRBJ1-2; the D gene is possibly TRBD1 (5 bases). V lost 4 bases and J lost 7, with 16 bases in between. CDR3 length equals 14 residues. Looked up from germline, CDR1 is MDHEN and CDR2 is SYDVKM. CDR3 amino acids: CASSSTPVRGGYTF. The CDR3 DNA reads TGTGCCAGCAGTTCGACTCCGGTTAGGGGTGGCTACACCTTC.

In its sample, this clone was seen once. The chain has TRBV6-5 and TRBJ1-5, with D possibly TRBD1 on 5 matching bases. The CDR3 contains 12 residues. V lost 6 bases and J 8 bases, leaving 11 bases between the germline ends. The germline V gene encodes CDR1 MNHEY and CDR2 SVGAGI. This CDR3 reads CASRAGPEPQHF. DNA of the CDR3: TGTGCCAGCAGAGCGGGGCCCGAGCCCCAGCATTTT.